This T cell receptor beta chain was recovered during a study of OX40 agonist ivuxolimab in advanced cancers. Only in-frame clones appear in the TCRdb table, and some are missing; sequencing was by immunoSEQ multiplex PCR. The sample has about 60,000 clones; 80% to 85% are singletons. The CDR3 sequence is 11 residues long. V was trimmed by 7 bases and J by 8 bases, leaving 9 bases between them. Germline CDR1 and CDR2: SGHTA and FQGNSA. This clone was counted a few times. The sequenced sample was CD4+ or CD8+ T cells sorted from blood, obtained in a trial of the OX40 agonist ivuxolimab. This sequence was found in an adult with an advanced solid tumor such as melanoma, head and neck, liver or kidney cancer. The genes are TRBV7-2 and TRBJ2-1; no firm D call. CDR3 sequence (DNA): TGTGCCAGCACCCAGTCCCATGAGCAGTTCTTC. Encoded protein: CASTQSHEQFF.